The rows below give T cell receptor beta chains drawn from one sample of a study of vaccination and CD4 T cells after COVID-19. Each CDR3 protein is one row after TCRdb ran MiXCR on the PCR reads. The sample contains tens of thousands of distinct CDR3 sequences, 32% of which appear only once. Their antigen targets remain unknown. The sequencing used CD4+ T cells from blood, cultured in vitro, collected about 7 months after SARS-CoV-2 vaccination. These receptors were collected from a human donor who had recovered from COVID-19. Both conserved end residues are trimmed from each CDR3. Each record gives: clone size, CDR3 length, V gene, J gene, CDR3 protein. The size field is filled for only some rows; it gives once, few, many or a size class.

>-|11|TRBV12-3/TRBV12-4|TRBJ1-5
ASRIEYDQPQH
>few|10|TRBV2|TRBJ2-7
ASSSDSYEQY
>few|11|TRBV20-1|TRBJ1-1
SARDMGRGEAF
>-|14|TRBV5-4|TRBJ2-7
ASSLGGLAGDYEQY
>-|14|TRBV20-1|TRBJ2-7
SASGVGGQGAYEQY
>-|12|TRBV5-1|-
ASGQAQREETQY
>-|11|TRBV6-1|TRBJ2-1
ASCPGTYNEQF
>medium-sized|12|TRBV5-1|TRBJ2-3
ASSGTVTTDTQY
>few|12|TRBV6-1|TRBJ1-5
ASSDGADEQPQH
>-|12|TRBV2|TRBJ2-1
ASSGQGSYNEQF
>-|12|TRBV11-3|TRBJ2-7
ASSLHELAYEQY
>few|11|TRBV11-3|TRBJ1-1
ASSLDGNTEAF
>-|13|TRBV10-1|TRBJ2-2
AKKGAVPNTGELF
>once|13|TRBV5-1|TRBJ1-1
ASSLGPAGTAEAF
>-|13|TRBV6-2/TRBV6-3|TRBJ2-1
ASSYAGDGYNEQF
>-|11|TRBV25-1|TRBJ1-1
ASSEFGVSEAF
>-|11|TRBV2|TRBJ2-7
ASSERQSYEQY
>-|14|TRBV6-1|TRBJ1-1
TSTRPGGIVDTEAF
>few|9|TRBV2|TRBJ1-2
ASSVLARNT
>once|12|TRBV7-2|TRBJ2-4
ASSLGTAKNIQY